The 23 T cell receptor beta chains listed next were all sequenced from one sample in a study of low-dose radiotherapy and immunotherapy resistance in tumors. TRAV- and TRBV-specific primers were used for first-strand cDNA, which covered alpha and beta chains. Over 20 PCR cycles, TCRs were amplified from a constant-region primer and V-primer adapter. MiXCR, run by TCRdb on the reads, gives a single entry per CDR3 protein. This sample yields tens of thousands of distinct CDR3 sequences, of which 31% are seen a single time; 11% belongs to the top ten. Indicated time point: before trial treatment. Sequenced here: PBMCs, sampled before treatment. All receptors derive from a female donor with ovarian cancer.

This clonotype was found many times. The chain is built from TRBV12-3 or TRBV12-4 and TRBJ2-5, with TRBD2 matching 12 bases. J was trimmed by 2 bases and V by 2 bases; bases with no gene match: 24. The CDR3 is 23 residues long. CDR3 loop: CASSLTRRRGLAGPLDLQETQYF. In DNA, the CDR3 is TGTGCCAGCAGTTTAACCCGACGCCGCGGACTAGCGGGACCTTTGGACCTTCAAGAGACCCAGTACTTC.

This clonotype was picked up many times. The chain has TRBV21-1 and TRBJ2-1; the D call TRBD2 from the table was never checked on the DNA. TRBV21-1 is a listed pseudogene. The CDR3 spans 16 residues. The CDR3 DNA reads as TGTGCCAGCAGCAAGAGCGGGACTAGCGGGGTCAATGAGCAGTTCTTC. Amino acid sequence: CASSKSGTSGVNEQFF.

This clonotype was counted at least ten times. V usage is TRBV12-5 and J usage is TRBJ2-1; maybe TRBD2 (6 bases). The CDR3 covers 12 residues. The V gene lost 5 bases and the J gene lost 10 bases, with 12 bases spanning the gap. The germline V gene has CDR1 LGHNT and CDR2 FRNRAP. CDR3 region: CASGPLAGEQFF. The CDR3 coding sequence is TGTGCTAGTGGTCCCCTTGCGGGGGAGCAGTTCTTC.

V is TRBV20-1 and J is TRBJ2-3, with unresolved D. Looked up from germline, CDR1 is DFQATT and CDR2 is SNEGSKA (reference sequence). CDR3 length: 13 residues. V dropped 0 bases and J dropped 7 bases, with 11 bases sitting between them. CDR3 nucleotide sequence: TGCAGTGCTAGAGATCGGCTCGTAAATACGCAGTATTTT. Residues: CSARDRLVNTQYF.

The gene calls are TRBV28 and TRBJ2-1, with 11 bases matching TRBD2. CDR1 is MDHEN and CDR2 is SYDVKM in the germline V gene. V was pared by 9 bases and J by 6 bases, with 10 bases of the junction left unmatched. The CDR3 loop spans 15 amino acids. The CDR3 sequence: CASWGPGLAVNEQFF. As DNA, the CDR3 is TGTGCCAGTTGGGGTCCGGGACTAGCGGTCAATGAGCAGTTCTTC.

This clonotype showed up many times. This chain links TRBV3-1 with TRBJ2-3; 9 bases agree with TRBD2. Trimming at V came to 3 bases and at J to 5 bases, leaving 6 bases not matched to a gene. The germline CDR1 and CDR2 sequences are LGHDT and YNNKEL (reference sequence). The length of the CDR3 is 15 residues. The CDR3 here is CASSQAGGPRDTQYF. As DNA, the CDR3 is TGTGCCAGCAGCCAGGCGGGGGGGCCCCGAGATACGCAGTATTTT.

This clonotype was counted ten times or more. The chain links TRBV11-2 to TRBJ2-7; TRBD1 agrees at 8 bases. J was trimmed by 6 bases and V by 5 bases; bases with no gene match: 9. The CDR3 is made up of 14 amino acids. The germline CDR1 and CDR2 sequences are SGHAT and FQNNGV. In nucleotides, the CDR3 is TGTGCCAGCAGCGAGAGGACAGGGCAGGTCGAGCAGTACTTC. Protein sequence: CASSERTGQVEQYF.

The CDR3 spells CASSSLGTTHYEQYF. In DNA form, the CDR3 reads TGTGCCAGCAGTTCCCTCGGGACTACTCACTACGAGCAGTACTTC. The chain links TRBV27 to TRBJ2-7, with TRBD2 identical over 7 bases. This CDR3 spans 15 amino acids. The ends lost 4 bases at V and 3 bases at J; junction bases unmatched: 9. Germline CDR1 MNHEY, CDR2 SMNVEV (reference sequence).

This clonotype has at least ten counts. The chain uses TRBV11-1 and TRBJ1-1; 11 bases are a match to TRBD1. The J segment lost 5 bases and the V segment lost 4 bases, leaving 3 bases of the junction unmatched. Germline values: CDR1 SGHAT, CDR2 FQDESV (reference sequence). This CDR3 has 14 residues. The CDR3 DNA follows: TGTGCCAGCAGCTGGGGACAGGGGGAGACTGAAGCTTTCTTT. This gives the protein CASSWGQGETEAFF.

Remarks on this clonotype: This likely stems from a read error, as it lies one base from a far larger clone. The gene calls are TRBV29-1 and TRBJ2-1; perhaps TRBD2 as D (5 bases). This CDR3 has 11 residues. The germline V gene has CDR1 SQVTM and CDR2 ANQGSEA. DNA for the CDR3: TGCAGTGCTAGAGGGTTATCCAGGCAGTTCTTC. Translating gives CSARGLSRQFF.

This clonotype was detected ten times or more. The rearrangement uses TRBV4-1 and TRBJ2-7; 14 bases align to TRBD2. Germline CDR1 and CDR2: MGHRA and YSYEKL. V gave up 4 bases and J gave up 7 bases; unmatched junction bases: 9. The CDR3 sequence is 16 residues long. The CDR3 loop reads CASSRPGLAGDGEQYF. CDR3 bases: TGCGCCAGCAGCCGTCCGGGACTAGCGGGAGATGGAGAGCAGTACTTC.

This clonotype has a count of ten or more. For the CDR3, the DNA is TGTGCCAGCAGCCCCCAGGGGTGGGGTGAGCAGTTCTTC. Encoded protein: CASSPQGWGEQFF. The chain couples TRBV7-2 to TRBJ2-1, with D perhaps TRBD1 (6 bases). Germline CDR1 and CDR2: SGHTA and FQGNSA. This CDR3 spans 13 amino acids. With 5 bases removed from V and 9 bases from J, the gap between germline ends came to 14 bases.

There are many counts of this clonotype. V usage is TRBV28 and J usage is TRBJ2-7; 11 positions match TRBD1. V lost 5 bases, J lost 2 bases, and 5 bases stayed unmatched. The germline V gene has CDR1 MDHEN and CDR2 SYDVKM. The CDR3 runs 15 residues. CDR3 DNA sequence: TGTGCCAGCAGTGCAACGGGACAGGGGGCCTACGAGCAGTACTTC. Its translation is CASSATGQGAYEQYF.

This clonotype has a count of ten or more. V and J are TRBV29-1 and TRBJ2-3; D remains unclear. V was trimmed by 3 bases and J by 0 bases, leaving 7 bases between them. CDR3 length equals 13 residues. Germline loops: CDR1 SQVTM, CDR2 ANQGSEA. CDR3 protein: CSVEIQSTDTQYF. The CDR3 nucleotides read TGCAGCGTTGAGATCCAAAGCACAGATACGCAGTATTTT.

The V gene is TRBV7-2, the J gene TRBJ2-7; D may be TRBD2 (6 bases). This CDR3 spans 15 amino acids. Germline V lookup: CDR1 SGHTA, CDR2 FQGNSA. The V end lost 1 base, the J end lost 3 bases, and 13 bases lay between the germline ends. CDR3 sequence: CASSLGLGGDYEQYF. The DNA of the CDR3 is TGTGCCAGCAGCTTAGGATTGGGGGGAGACTACGAGCAGTACTTC.

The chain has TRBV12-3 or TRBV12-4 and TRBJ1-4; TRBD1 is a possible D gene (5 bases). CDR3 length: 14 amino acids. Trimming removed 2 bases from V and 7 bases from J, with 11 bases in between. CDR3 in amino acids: CASSLLGAGEKLFF. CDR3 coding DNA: TGTGCCAGCAGTTTACTCGGGGCGGGTGAAAAACTGTTTTTT.

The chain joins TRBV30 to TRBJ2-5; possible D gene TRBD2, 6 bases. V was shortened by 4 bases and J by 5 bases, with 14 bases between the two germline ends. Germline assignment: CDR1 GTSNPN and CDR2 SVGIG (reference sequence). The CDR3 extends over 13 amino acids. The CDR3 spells CAWTVPGVETQYF. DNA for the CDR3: TGTGCCTGGACCGTCCCGGGAGTTGAGACCCAGTACTTC.

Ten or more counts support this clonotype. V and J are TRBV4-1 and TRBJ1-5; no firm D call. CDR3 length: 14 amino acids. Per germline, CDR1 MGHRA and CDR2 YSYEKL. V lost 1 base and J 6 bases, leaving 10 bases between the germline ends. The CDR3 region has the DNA TGCGCCAGCAGCCAAGGGAGCGTCGTTCAGCCCCAGCATTTT. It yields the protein CASSQGSVVQPQHF.

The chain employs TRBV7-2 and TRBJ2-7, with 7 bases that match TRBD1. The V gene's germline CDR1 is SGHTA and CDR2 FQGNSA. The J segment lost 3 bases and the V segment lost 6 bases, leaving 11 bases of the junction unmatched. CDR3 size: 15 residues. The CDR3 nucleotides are TGTGCCAGCAGTTTAATGACAGGGCAGTACTACGAGCAGTACTTC. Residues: CASSLMTGQYYEQYF.

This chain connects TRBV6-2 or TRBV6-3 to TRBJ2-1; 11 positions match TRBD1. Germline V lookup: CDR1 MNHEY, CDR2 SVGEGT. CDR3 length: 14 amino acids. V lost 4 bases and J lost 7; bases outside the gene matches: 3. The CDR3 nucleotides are TGTGCCAGCAGTTTGGACAGGGGGCCTAATGAGCAGTTCTTC. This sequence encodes CASSLDRGPNEQFF.

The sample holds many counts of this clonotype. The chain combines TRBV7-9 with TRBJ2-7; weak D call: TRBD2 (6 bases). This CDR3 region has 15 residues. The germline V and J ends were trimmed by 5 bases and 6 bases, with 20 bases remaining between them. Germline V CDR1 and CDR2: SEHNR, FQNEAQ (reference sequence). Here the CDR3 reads CASSRLAGLGGEQYF. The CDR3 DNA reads TGTGCCAGCAGCCGGCTAGCCGGCCTGGGGGGCGAGCAGTACTTC.

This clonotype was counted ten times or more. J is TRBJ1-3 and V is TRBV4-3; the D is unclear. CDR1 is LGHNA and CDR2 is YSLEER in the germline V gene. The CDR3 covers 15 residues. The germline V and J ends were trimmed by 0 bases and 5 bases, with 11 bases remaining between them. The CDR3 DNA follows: TGCGCCAGCAGCCAAGATGTCGGCAACAGAAACACCATATATTTT. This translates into CASSQDVGNRNTIYF.

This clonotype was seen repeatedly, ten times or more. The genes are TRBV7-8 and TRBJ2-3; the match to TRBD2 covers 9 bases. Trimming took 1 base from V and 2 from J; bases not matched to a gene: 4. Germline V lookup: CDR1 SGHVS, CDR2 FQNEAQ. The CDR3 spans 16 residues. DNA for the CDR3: TGTGCCAGCAGCTTAGTTAGCGGGGGATTCACAGATACGCAGTATTTT. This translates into CASSLVSGGFTDTQYF.